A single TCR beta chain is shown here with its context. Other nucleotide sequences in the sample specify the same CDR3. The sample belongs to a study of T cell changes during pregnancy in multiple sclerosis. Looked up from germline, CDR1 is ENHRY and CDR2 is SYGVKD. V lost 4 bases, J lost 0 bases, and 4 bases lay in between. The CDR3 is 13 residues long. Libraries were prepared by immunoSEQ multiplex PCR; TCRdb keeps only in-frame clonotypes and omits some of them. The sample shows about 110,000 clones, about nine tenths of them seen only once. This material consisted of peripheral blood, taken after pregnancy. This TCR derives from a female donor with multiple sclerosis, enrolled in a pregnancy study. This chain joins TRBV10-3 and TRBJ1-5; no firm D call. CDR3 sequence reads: CAISGSSNQPQHF. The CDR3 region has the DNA TGTGCCATCAGTGGTAGTAGCAATCAGCCCCAGCATTTT.